Sequencing of this T cell receptor (beta chain) was carried out in a study of blood T cells in healthy people across ages. The CDR3 is 17 residues long. Trimming left V 0 bases short and J 0 bases short, with 10 bases between. CDR1 SGHRS and CDR2 YFSETQ come from the germline V gene. This clonotype has more than one count but fewer than ten. Using a J-beta primer mix together with a sample-barcoded 5' primer, a second PCR was run for roughly 6 to 11 cycles. One entry per CDR3 protein results from TCRdb running MiXCR on the 5' RACE reads. The sample carries 790,000 or so distinct CDR3 sequences, more than 55% recorded once.

The clonotype originates from a man aged 40-49 years in good health. This chain joins TRBV5-1 and TRBJ2-6; D is uncertain. Sequencing used blood. Here the CDR3 DNA reads TGCGCCAGCAGCTTGGATGGAGAGAGCTCTGGGGCCAACGTCCTGACTTTC. It translates to CASSLDGESSGANVLTF.